The 27 T cell receptor beta chains in this list originate from one sample, sequenced in a study of blood T cell repertoires in COVID-19. TCRdb's table, derived via immunoSEQ multiplex PCR, lists solely in-frame clones and lacks some. The sample records about 150,000 clones, about 90% being singletons. Sequenced input: peripheral blood. All receptors derive from a man in his fifties or sixties with acute or convalescent COVID-19.

J is TRBJ1-1 and V is TRBV28, with 8 bases matching TRBD1. Germline loops: CDR1 MDHEN, CDR2 SYDVKM. The CDR3 extends over 14 amino acids. The V segment lost 5 bases and the J segment 10 bases; nucleotides outside the gene matches: 12. CDR3 protein: CASSRGDRGGLAFF. The CDR3 DNA sequence: TGTGCCAGCAGTCGGGGCGACAGGGGTGGTCTAGCTTTCTTT.

This sequence joins TRBV10-3 and TRBJ1-1; TRBD1 agrees at 8 bases. V was clipped by 8 bases and J by 1 base; unmatched bases: 0. Germline V CDR1 and CDR2: ENHRY, SYGVKD. The CDR3 totals 12 residues. The DNA for the CDR3 is TGTGCCATCGGGACAGGGAACACTGAAGCTTTCTTT. It encodes CAIGTGNTEAFF.

The V gene is TRBV30, the J gene TRBJ2-7; the match to TRBD2 covers 7 bases. After removal of 7 bases from V and 6 bases from J, the junction contained 15 bases not matched to a gene. Germline values: CDR1 GTSNPN, CDR2 SVGIG (reference sequence). The CDR3 loop spans 14 amino acids. CDR3 DNA sequence: TGTGCCTCCTCCTTCACTAGCGCCGCTGGCGAGCAGTACTTC. This sequence encodes CASSFTSAAGEQYF.

This clone was detected once. The rearrangement links TRBV28 to TRBJ1-2, with a possible D match to TRBD1 (5 bases). CDR3 length: 13 amino acids. The germline CDR1 and CDR2 sequences are MDHEN and SYDVKM. V lost 2 bases to trimming and J lost 9 bases, with 13 bases between them. CDR3 in DNA: TGTGCCAGCAGTTTAGATCCGGGGGGTAGCTACACCTTC. This encodes CASSLDPGGSYTF.

This clone was counted between two and nine times. V and J are TRBV9 and TRBJ1-1; possible D gene TRBD1, 6 bases. V was clipped by 0 bases and J by 5 bases, with 14 bases between them. CDR1 and CDR2 (germline): SGDLS, YYNGEE. The CDR3 is 15 residues long. CDR3 protein: CASSVGGTFFTEAFF. CDR3 sequence (DNA): TGTGCCAGCAGCGTAGGAGGGACATTTTTTACTGAAGCTTTCTTT.

J is TRBJ1-5 and V is TRBV18; D gene uncertain. V shed 2 bases and J shed 5 bases, with 7 bases lying between them. Per germline, CDR1 KGHSH and CDR2 LQKENI. The length of the CDR3 is 13 residues. CDR3 nucleotide sequence: TGTGCCAGCTCACCAGGGCAGGATCAGCCCCAGCATTTT. It is translated as CASSPGQDQPQHF.

The chain recombines TRBV27 with TRBJ2-3, with no clear D. The CDR3 runs 15 residues. Germline lookup yields CDR1 MNHEY and CDR2 SMNVEV (reference sequence). Trimming removed 3 bases from V and 0 bases from J, with 10 bases in between. CDR3 nucleotide sequence: TGTGCCAGCAGTTTTAGTCCCTACAGCACAGATACGCAGTATTTT. This sequence encodes CASSFSPYSTDTQYF.

V gene TRBV15 combines with J gene TRBJ2-3, with a tentative D call TRBD2 (6 bases). This CDR3 is built from 14 residues. Germline V lookup: CDR1 LNHNV, CDR2 YYDKDF (reference sequence). The V gene lost 2 bases and the J gene lost 5 bases, with 11 bases spanning the gap. DNA of the CDR3: TGTGCCACCAGCAGATCTAGCGTGATAGATACGCAGTATTTT. As protein: CATSRSSVIDTQYF.

DNA of the CDR3: TGTGCCAGCAGGAAAACAAGGGGGTGGCATCAGCCCCAGCATTTT. Amino acids: CASRKTRGWHQPQHF. J is TRBJ1-5 and V is TRBV14; possibly TRBD1 for D (6 bases). Germline V CDR1 and CDR2: SGHDN, FVKESK. V lost 6 bases and J lost 5, with 17 bases in between. This CDR3 spans 15 amino acids.

This chain links TRBV10-3 with TRBJ2-2, with TRBD1 as a possible D gene (8 bases). The CDR3 spans 15 residues. CDR1 and CDR2 from the germline V gene are ENHRY and SYGVKD. Trimming shortened V by 4 bases and J by 7 bases, and 16 bases separated the two germline ends. The chain's CDR3 is CAISGTTGGVGELFF. CDR3 in DNA: TGTGCCATCAGTGGGACAACAGGGGGGGTCGGGGAGCTGTTTTTT.

This chain links TRBV19 with TRBJ1-2; D unclear. The CDR3 is made up of 15 amino acids. The V and J ends lost 4 bases and 0 bases respectively, with 12 bases between them. Germline loops: CDR1 LNHDA, CDR2 SQIVND (reference sequence). The CDR3 is CASSTPRRTNYGYTF. Written as DNA, the CDR3 is TGTGCCAGTAGTACCCCGAGGCGGACTAACTATGGCTACACCTTC. Looking up the rest from reference TRBV19 and TRBJ1-2 gives the full variable domain: DGGITQSPKYLFRKEGQNVTLSCEQNLNHDAMYWYRQDPGQGLRLIYYSQIVNDFQKGDIAEGYSVSREKKESFPLTVTSAQKNPTAFYLCASSTPRRTNYGYTFGSGTRLTVV.

This clone occurred once. The rearrangement uses TRBV7-9 and TRBJ2-7, with 9 bases matching TRBD1. The V and J ends lost 6 bases and 6 bases, in that order; junction bases with no gene match: 6. This CDR3 has 13 residues. The germline gives CDR1 SEHNR, CDR2 FQNEAQ (reference sequence). Written as DNA, the CDR3 is TGTGCCAGCAGGGGGGACAGGGACGTCGAGCAGTACTTC. Its protein product is CASRGDRDVEQYF.

J is TRBJ1-1 and V is TRBV7-3, with TRBD1 matching 7 bases. Germline CDR1 and CDR2: SGHTA and FQGTGA. The CDR3 length is 13 residues. Trimming cost V 6 bases and J 5 bases; bases outside gene matches: 6. In DNA, the CDR3 is TGTGCCAGCAGACAAGACAGGGAGACTGAAGCTTTCTTT. Translation gives CASRQDRETEAFF.

This clone was detected only once. This rearrangement joins TRBV10-3 to TRBJ2-7; 7 bases are shared with TRBD2. V was clipped by 10 bases and J by 5 bases; unmatched bases: 11. CDR3 length equals 13 residues. Germline CDR1 ENHRY, CDR2 SYGVKD. CDR3 in DNA: TGTGCCACCTCTTTGCGGGAGAACGACGAGCAGTACTTC. Translated, it gives CATSLRENDEQYF.

The genes are TRBV24-1 and TRBJ1-1; no clear D gene. Germline-derived CDR1 and CDR2 are KGHDR and SFDVKD. This CDR3 spans 12 amino acids. V was clipped by 8 bases and J by 1 base, with 7 bases between them. This chain's CDR3 is CATTRWNTEAFF. CDR3 nucleotide sequence: TGTGCCACCACCCGTTGGAACACTGAAGCTTTCTTT.

The chain employs TRBV27 and TRBJ1-1, with D unclear. Germline lookup yields CDR1 MNHEY and CDR2 SMNVEV (reference sequence). V was clipped by 6 bases and J by 6 bases, with 14 bases between them. The CDR3 totals 13 residues. Here the CDR3 reads CASSRGPNPEAFF. For the CDR3, the DNA is TGTGCCAGCAGCCGAGGTCCCAACCCTGAAGCTTTCTTT.

The gene calls are TRBV7-2 and TRBJ2-7; 9 bases are a match to TRBD1. Germline CDR1 reads SGHTA; CDR2 reads FQGNSA. The CDR3 runs to 14 residues. V lost 5 bases to trimming and J lost 2 bases; unmatched junction nucleotides: 4. The CDR3 protein is CASSITGGAYEQYV. The CDR3 DNA sequence: TGTGCCAGCAGCATAACAGGGGGCGCCTACGAGCAGTACGTC.

The chain is built from TRBV7-8 and TRBJ2-2; no reliable D call. CDR3 size: 15 residues. V shed 5 bases and J shed 1 base, with 11 bases lying between them. CDR1 is SGHVS, CDR2 FQNEAQ, per germline. CDR3 sequence (DNA): TGTGCCAGCAGCCGTTATACAGAGAACACCGGGGAGCTGTTTTTT. This codes for CASSRYTENTGELFF.

The V and J genes are TRBV7-2 and TRBJ1-1, with a possible D match to TRBD1 (6 bases). V lost 5 bases, J lost 3 bases, and 16 bases lay in between. This CDR3 has 15 residues. CDR1 is SGHTA, CDR2 FQGNSA, per germline. CDR3 sequence: CASSTGTPLYTEAFF. As DNA, the CDR3 is TGTGCCAGCAGCACCGGGACACCTCTCTACACTGAAGCTTTCTTT.

The V gene is TRBV20-1, the J gene TRBJ1-1; perhaps TRBD1 as D (5 bases). V shed 6 bases and J shed 0 bases, with 11 bases lying between them. Germline V lookup: CDR1 DFQATT, CDR2 SNEGSKA (reference sequence). The CDR3 runs to 13 residues. DNA of the CDR3: TGCAGTGCCAGTGGGGCTATGAACACTGAAGCTTTCTTT. Amino acids: CSASGAMNTEAFF.

This chain joins TRBV9 and TRBJ2-2; TRBD2 is a possible D gene (5 bases). This CDR3 is 13 amino acids long. Germline V gene lookup returns CDR1 SGDLS and CDR2 YYNGEE. Deletions cut 1 base from V and 9 bases from J, with 10 bases between. The CDR3 protein is CASSVSGLRELFF. In nucleotides, the CDR3 is TGTGCCAGCAGCGTATCCGGACTCCGGGAGCTGTTTTTT.

The rearrangement uses TRBV7-2 and TRBJ1-6, with D perhaps matching TRBD1 (6 bases). The CDR3 consists of 13 residues. Germline V lookup: CDR1 SGHTA, CDR2 FQGNSA. The germline V and J ends were trimmed by 5 bases and 8 bases, with 10 bases remaining between them. The CDR3 loop reads CASSVKGDSPLHF. The CDR3 nucleotides read TGTGCCAGCAGCGTAAAGGGGGATTCACCCCTCCACTTT.

This chain connects TRBV28 to TRBJ1-2, with a possible D match to TRBD1 (6 bases). V dropped 1 base and J dropped 4 bases, with 10 bases sitting between them. The CDR3 covers 14 residues. CDR1 is MDHEN and CDR2 is SYDVKM in the germline V gene. CDR3 region: CASSLFRGGYGYTF. Here the CDR3 DNA reads TGTGCCAGCAGTTTATTCAGGGGTGGCTATGGCTACACCTTC.

The V and J genes are TRBV9 and TRBJ2-2; D perhaps matches TRBD1 (6 bases). This CDR3 is built from 17 residues. Per germline, CDR1 SGDLS and CDR2 YYNGEE. V shed 0 bases and J shed 1 base, with 13 bases lying between them. The CDR3: CASSVERGGQNTGELFF. CDR3 in DNA: TGTGCCAGCAGCGTAGAACGTGGGGGCCAGAACACCGGGGAGCTGTTTTTT.

J is TRBJ2-2 and V is TRBV7-2, with 9 bases matching TRBD1. Trimming at V came to 5 bases and at J to 5 bases, leaving 6 bases not matched to a gene. This CDR3 comprises 15 residues. Germline CDR1 SGHTA, CDR2 FQGNSA. The CDR3 nucleotides are TGTGCCAGCAGCCGTACACAGGGGGCTACCGGGGAGCTGTTTTTT. This codes for CASSRTQGATGELFF. The whole variable domain, remainder taken from reference TRBV7-2 and TRBJ2-2, is GAGVSQSPSNKVTEKGKDVELRCDPISGHTALYWYRQSLGQGLEFLIYFQGNSAPDKSGLPSDRFSAERTGGSVSTLTIQRTQQEDSAVYLCASSRTQGATGELFFGEGSRLTVL.

The chain is built from TRBV5-1 and TRBJ1-2; D call uncertain. Germline loops: CDR1 SGHRS, CDR2 YFSETQ. V dropped 7 bases and J dropped 8 bases, with 12 bases sitting between them. This CDR3 contains 11 residues. CDR3 in DNA: TGCGCCAGCCGCAATGGAGGGGGCTACACCTTC. It codes for CASRNGGGYTF.

The chain joins TRBV4-1 to TRBJ2-1, with TRBD1 matching 9 bases. Trimming cost V 2 bases and J 2 bases; bases outside gene matches: 1. Germline V lookup: CDR1 MGHRA, CDR2 YSYEKL. This CDR3 comprises 15 residues. For the CDR3, the DNA is TGCGCCAGCAGCCAACGACAGGGGGCCTACAATGAGCAGTTCTTC. It yields the protein CASSQRQGAYNEQFF.